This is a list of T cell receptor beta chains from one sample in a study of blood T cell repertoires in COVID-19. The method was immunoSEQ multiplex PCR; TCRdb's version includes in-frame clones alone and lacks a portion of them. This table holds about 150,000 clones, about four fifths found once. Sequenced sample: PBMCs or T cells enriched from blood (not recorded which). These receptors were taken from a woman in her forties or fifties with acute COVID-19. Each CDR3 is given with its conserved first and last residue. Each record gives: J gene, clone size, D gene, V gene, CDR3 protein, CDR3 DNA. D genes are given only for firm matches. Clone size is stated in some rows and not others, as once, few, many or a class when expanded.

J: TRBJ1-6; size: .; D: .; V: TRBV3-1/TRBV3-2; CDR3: CASSPRDGGPLHF; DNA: TGTGCCAGCAGCCCACGGGATGGGGGGCCCCTCCACTTT
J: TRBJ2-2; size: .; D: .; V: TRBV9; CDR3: CASSVEDNRARELFF; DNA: TGTGCCAGCAGCGTAGAGGATAACAGGGCGCGGGAGCTGTTTTTT
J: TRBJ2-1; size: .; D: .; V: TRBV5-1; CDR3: CASSLGELSGAYNEQFF; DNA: TGCGCCAGCAGCTTGGGTGAGCTTAGCGGAGCATACAATGAGCAGTTCTTC
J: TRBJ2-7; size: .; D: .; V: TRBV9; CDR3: CASSPRDRTYEQYF; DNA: TGTGCCAGCAGCCCCCGCGACAGGACCTACGAGCAGTACTTC
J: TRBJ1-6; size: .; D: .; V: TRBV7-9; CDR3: CASSFSGSPLHF; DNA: TGTGCCAGCAGCTTCTCGGGGTCACCCCTCCACTTT
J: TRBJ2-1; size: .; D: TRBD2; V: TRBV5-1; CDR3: CASSHQSPSGRALGNEQFF; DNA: TGCGCCAGCAGCCATCAGAGCCCTAGCGGGAGGGCTCTTGGCAATGAGCAGTTCTTC
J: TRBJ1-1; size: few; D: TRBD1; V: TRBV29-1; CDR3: CSVKLQGLNTEAFF; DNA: TGCAGCGTTAAATTACAGGGGCTGAACACTGAAGCTTTCTTT
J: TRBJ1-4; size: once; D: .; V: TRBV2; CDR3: CASSPQGPWTNEKLFF; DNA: TGTGCCAGCAGTCCCCAGGGGCCCTGGACTAATGAAAAACTGTTTTTT
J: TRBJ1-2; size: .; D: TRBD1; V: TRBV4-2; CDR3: CASSQESTGRLGGYTF; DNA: TGTGCCAGCAGCCAAGAATCGACAGGGAGGTTGGGTGGCTACACCTTC
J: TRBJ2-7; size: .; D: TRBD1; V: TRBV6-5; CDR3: CASSYGTGGNEQYF; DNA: TGTGCCAGCAGTTACGGGACAGGGGGAAACGAGCAGTACTTC
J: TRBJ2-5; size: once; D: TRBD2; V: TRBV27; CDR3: CASSNPHGAGFTQYF; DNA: TGTGCCAGCAGCAACCCTCATGGAGCGGGATTCACCCAGTACTTC
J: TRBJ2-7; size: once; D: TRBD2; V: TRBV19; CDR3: CASSKAGGHEQYF; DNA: TGTGCCAGTAGTAAAGCGGGGGGCCACGAGCAGTACTTC
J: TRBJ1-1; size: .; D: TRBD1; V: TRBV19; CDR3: CASRGTEGPTEAFF; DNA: TGTGCCAGTAGGGGGACAGAGGGCCCCACTGAAGCTTTCTTT
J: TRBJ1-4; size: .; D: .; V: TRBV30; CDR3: CAWRSQGTGQKLFF; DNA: TGTGCCTGGAGATCACAGGGCACAGGGCAGAAACTGTTTTTT